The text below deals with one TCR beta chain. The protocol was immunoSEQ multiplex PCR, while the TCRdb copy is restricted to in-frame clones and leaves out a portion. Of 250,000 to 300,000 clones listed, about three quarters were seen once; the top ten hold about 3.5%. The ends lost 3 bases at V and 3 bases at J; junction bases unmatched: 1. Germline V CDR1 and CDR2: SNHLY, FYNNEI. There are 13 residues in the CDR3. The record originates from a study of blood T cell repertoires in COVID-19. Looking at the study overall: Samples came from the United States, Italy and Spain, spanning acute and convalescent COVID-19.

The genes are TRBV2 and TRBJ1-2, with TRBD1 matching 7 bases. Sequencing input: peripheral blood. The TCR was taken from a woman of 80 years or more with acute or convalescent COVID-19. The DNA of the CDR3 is TGTGCCAGCAGTGACACAGGGGACTATGGCTACACCTTC. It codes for CASSDTGDYGYTF.